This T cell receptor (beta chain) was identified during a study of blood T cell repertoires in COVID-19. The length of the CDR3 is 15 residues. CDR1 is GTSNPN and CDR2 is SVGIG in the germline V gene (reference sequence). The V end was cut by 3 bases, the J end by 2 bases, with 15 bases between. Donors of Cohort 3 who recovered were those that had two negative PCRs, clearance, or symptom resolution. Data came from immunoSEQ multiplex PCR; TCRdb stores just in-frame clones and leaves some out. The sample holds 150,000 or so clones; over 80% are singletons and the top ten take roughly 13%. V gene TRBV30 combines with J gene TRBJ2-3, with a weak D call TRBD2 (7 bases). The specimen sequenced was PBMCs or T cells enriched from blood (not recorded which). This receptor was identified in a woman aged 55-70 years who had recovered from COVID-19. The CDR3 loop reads CAWSNSGGLTDTQYF. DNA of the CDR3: TGTGCCTGGAGCAACTCGGGGGGCCTCACAGATACGCAGTATTTT. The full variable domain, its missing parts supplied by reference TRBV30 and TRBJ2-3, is SQTIHQWPATLVQPVGSPLSLECTVEGTSNPNLYWYRQAAGRGLQLLFYSVGIGQISSEVPQNLSASRPQDRQFILSSKKLLLSDSGFYLCAWSNSGGLTDTQYFGPGTRLTVL.